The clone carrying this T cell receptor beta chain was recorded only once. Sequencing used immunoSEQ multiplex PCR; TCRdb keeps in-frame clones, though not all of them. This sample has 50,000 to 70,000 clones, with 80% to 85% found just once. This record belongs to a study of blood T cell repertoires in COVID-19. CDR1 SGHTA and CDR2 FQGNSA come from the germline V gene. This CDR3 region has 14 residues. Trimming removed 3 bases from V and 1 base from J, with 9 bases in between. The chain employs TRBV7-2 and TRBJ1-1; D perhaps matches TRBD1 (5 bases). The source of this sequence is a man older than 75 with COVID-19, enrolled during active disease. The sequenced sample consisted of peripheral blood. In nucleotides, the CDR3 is TGTGCCAGCAGCTTTGGCAGGGCGAACACTGAAGCTTTCTTT. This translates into CASSFGRANTEAFF.